Described below is a single T cell receptor beta chain sequence and its context. The target of this receptor is not known. Qualities for individual bases were not recorded, and no much larger clone is one base off. Using the deep immunoSEQ assay, multiplex PCR amplified TCR CDR3 regions from genomic DNA. Extracted genomic DNA from each cell subset was distributed evenly across all wells of several immunoSEQ 96-well plates, and each plate was treated as a replicate. For unsorted PBMC, around 310 ng of genomic DNA, equivalent to about 30,000 T cell genomes, went into each replicate PCR. Unsorted PBMC genomic DNA was sequenced across ten immunoSEQ deep assay plates. The purified libraries were quantified using a Qubit 3.0 fluorometer, sized with a Bioanalyzer 2100, and then quantified again using the KAPA Library Quantification kit. Each immunoSEQ 96-well plate was sequenced on its own single-read 150-cycle Illumina NextSeq 550 flow cell. The original pipeline was this. Because the immunoSEQ output included only junctional sequences and no quality scores, the filtering could not be the same as the filtering used for full-length reads. To assign V/J genes and CDR3, sequences were annotated using PyIR, a Python wrapper for IgBLAST v1.9, with IMGT germline references. Reads were filtered out if the reads had weak V/J assignments (E-value above 1e-6), no CDR3, stop codons, out-of-frame junctions, or ambiguous translated residues. V3J clonotypes were defined by identical inferred V gene, J gene, and CDR3 amino acid sequence. To compute the percentage overlap between repertoires, the number of shared unique clonotypes was divided by the size of the smaller repertoire. Richness of each repertoire was evaluated using RTK rarefaction, the Chao1 estimator, and Recon v2.1 estimates of unobserved clonotypes. The table comes from immuneACCESS by way of TCRdb, which keeps in-frame sequences with V and J called. Part of the clones is missing from these tables; in studies checked, under half for an unresolved V gene and the rest for unknown reasons. V, J and clone size reflect that table, while D and trimming were determined from the DNA. This sample gives roughly 490,000 clones in total; around 79% of them show up just once. Approximately 12% of the sample is in the top ten clones.

Donors were healthy HIV-negative adults with no recently reported acute infections or vaccinations. Every donor was a Caucasian adult living in Nashville, Tennessee, USA. For unsorted samples, 75 million to 100 million PBMCs were counted and genomic DNA was extracted with the QIAamp DNA Blood Mini kit. Blood was collected by leukapheresis, and PBMCs were isolated by Ficoll-Histopaque density gradient centrifugation and then cryopreserved in liquid nitrogen vapor phase. The data derive from a study of shared clonotypes between healthy human individuals (dated by TCRdb to about 2020). About the full investigation: The cohort included a few men and a couple of women between 18 and 49 years of age. Blood TCR repertoires of about 5 healthy adults were deeply sequenced to estimate repertoire size and the extent of clonotype sharing between individuals. Different laboratories and diverse techniques were used to prepare libraries and sequence TCR repertoires, to increase sequencing depth and limit assay-specific biases. Per donor, leukapheresis produced somewhere between about 0.94 and 9 billion PBMCs. Study-wide conclusions, independent of this receptor: Only blood was sampled, and tissue TCR repertoires likely differ from those in blood. Pairwise subsampling indicated that sequencing depth was expected to affect the degree of clonotype sharing among donors. The genetic and exposure-history diversity represented was limited by the small number of donors.

The CDR3 sequence holds 14 residues, the cysteine and phenylalanine included. Kept here is only the CDR3 DNA, which spans 42 bases and is read in frame from base 1. The germline V gene encodes CDR1 ENHRY and CDR2 SYGVKD. V gives up 0 bases and J gives up 4 bases, and the segment between their germline ends measures 9 bases. The TCR comes from a woman in her forties in good health. Some clones in this sample may be carry-over from other donors' samples. The sample comprised PBMCs. This chain is built from TRBV10-3 and TRBJ2-5; TRBD1 is a possible D gene, resting on 5 matching bases. The DNA sequence is given as TGTGCCATCAGTGAGTCGAAAGGGGTAGAGACCCAGTACTTC. This gives the protein CAISESKGVETQYF.